This T cell receptor beta chain stems from a study of post-analysis software for immune sequencing data. This clonotype was counted ten times or more. Built from TCR beta cDNA, the libraries had unique molecular identifiers in them. MiXCR, run by TCRdb on the PCR reads, gives a single entry per CDR3 protein. The data contain just over 250,000 distinct CDR3 sequences, 30% to 45% of them seen just once; the ten biggest clones take up 4.5% to 5.5%. Sequenced sample: blood. This receptor was identified in a girl aged 5 to 17 with multiple sclerosis.

CDR3 nucleotides: TGTGCCAGCAGCGGCAGGACAGGCTATGGCTACACCTTC. Translating gives CASSGRTGYGYTF. The rearrangement joins TRBV7-2 to TRBJ1-2; 7 positions match TRBD1. The trim removed 5 bases at V and 4 bases at J, leaving 4 bases unmatched. Germline assignment: CDR1 SGHTA and CDR2 FQGNSA. This CDR3 is 13 amino acids long.